The entry that follows covers one T cell receptor (beta chain) sequence. These data belong to a study of T cell responses to AZD1222 COVID-19 vaccine. The repertoire was sequenced with immunoSEQ multiplex PCR; TCRdb's copy has only in-frame clones and lacks some. Of around 160,000 clones in the sample, around 94% are singletons; the top ten hold roughly 4.6%. The CDR3 extends over 12 amino acids. This TCR was sampled from an adult who received the AZD1222 COVID-19 vaccine. This chain uses TRBV12-1 with TRBJ2-7; TRBD1 is the table's D call, not checked against the DNA. TRBV12-1 is given as a pseudogene. The sample consisted of peripheral blood, taken 28 days after the second AZD1222 dose. CDR3 sequence (DNA): TGTGCCAGCAGCCCTCGAGGGGGTGAGCAGTACTTC. Encoded protein: CASSPRGGEQYF.